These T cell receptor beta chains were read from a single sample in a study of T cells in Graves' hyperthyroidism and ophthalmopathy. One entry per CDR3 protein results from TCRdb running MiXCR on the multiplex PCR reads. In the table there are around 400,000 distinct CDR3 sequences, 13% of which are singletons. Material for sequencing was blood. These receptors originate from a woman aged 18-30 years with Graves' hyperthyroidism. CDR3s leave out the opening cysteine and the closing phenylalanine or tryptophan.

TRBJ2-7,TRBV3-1,ASSRIGDEQY
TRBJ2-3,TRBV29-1,SVEVFCGSGVDTQY
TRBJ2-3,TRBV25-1,ASSGTIAGGRGDTQY
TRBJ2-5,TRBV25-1,ASSESGGGGPETQY
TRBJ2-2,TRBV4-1,ASSQPARNTGELF
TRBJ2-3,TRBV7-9,ASSLASSTDTQY
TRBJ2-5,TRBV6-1,ASSRGGETQY
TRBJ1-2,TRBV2,ASSYIGGAGGNYGYT
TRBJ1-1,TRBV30,AWSQTGRTYTEAF
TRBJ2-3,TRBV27,ASSFEGGTQY
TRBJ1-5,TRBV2,ASSAGLDQPQH
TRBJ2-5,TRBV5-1,ASSLILAEETQY
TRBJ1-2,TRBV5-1,ASSPESGYGYT
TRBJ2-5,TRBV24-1,ATSEVGLNQETQY
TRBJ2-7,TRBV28,ASSLLLYRDRGIYEQY
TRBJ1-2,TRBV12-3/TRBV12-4,ASSPSTARGYT
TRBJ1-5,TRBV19,ASSLGQGQGNQPQH
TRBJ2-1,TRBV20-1,SGPGLAGGNEQF
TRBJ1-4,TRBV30,AWKRGQGVGKLF
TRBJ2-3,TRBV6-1,ASSEETGGTDTQY
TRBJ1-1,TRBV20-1,SARGFGGVPNTEAF
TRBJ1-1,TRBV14,ASSQDLGTLNTEAF
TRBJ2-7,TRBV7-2,ASSLEVSGGHEQY
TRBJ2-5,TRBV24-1,ATSDFGAGRYQETQY
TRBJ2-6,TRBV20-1,SASLQGFSSGANVLT
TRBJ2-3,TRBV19,ASTYSTTSADTQY
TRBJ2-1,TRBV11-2,ASSPPRTSGSSTDNEQF
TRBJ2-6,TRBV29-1,SVVWGANVLT
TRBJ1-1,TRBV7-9,ASSLRGSRGTEAF
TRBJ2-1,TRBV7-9,ASSLVPGPSYNEQF
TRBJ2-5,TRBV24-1,ATSDAWRGETQY
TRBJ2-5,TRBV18,ASSQWGTRQETQY
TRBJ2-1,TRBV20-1,SVASYEQF
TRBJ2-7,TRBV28,ASSLRQVEYEQY
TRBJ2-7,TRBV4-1,ASSQPTSDKVREQY
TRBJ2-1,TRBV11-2,ASRTRDLDNEQF
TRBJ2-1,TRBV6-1,ASSEALLAGEQF
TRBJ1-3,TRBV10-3,ASLEDRWALGNTIY
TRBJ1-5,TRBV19,ASRDRGYNQPQH
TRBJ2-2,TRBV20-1,SARGNPGLANTGELF
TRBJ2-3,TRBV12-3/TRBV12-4,ASSLGLTLTDTQY
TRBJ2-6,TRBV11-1,ASSLGQGAGANVLT
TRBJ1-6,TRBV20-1,SARFGLLGSPLH
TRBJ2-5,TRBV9,ASSVDGTSGGRGQY
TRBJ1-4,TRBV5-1,ASSPGQNNEKLF
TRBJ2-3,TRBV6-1,AAGTSGNTDTQY
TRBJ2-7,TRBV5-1,ASSLADSPYEQY
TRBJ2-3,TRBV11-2,ASSLSYLGTDTQY
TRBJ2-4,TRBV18,ASSPPSVANIQY
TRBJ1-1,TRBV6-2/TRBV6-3,ASSPGHEAF
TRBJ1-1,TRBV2,ASSDATGNTEAF
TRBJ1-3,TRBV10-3,AISERVGNTIY
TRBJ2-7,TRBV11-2,ASIPVTYEQY
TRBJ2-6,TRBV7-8,ASSSTRGSGANVLT
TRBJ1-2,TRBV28,ASAFPTGRYT
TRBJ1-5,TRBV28,ASSLSGRWIGQPQH
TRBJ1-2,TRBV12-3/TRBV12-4,ASSLAGGYT